Following are 31 T cell receptor beta chains from one sample sequenced in a study of CD8 T cells in Susac syndrome. Reverse transcription of about 0.5 to 1 ug RNA was carried out with random hexamers. TCRdb reanalysed the immunoSEQ multiplex PCR reads using MiXCR and keeps one entry per CDR3 protein. The data contain approximately 120,000 distinct CDR3 sequences, around 97% of them seen just once; the ten biggest clones take up more than 0.08%. The sequenced sample was CD4+ T cells from PBMCs. These receptors were taken from a human donor in good health.

The rearrangement uses TRBV4-2 and TRBJ2-1; D perhaps matches TRBD2 (5 bases). V lost 0 bases, J lost 2 bases, and 11 bases lay in between. From germline, CDR1 is LGHNA and CDR2 YNFKEQ. The CDR3 extends over 16 amino acids. CDR3: CASSQEGAVTYNEQFF. The CDR3 DNA is TGTGCCAGCAGCCAAGAAGGAGCGGTTACCTACAATGAGCAGTTCTTC.

The rearrangement joins TRBV2 to TRBJ2-5; the D is unclear. V dropped 8 bases and J dropped 5 bases, with 6 bases sitting between them. This CDR3 spans 10 amino acids. CDR1 and CDR2 from the germline V gene are SNHLY and FYNNEI. CDR3 residues: CASSWETQYF. CDR3 DNA: TGTGCCAGCTCTTGGGAGACCCAGTACTTC.

The chain carries TRBV6-6 and TRBJ1-5; 8 nucleotides match TRBD1. V was pared by 6 bases and J by 4 bases, with 5 bases of the junction left unmatched. Per the germline V gene, CDR1 is MNHNY and CDR2 is SVGAGI (reference sequence). CDR3 length equals 14 residues. The CDR3 is CASRDRERNQPQHF. The CDR3 nucleotides are TGTGCCAGCAGGGACAGGGAAAGGAATCAGCCCCAGCATTTT.

The CDR3, as DNA: TGTGCCAGCAGCCCCAAGTGGGAGACCCAGTACTTC. Translation gives CASSPKWETQYF. The chain joins TRBV7-8 to TRBJ2-5; D gene unclear. The germline V gene encodes CDR1 SGHVS and CDR2 FQNEAQ. The CDR3 extends over 12 amino acids. V gave up 5 bases and J gave up 5 bases, with 9 bases separating them.

CDR3 coding DNA: TGCTCCCTCGGGGAGGGGGCGCAGTATTTT. As protein: CSLGEGAQYF. This chain connects TRBV20-1 to TRBJ2-3; D might be TRBD2 (7 bases). This CDR3 is built from 10 residues. Germline CDR1 is DFQATT and CDR2 is SNEGSKA (reference sequence).

This clonotype was counted once. The J gene is TRBJ1-4, the V gene TRBV7-2; 9 bases map to TRBD1. The CDR3 length is 14 residues. Trimming cost V 5 bases and J 6 bases; bases outside gene matches: 4. The germline gives CDR1 SGHTA, CDR2 FQGNSA. CDR3 sequence reads: CASSRDREHEKLFF. DNA for the CDR3: TGTGCCAGCAGCCGGGACAGGGAACATGAAAAACTGTTTTTT. Variable domain in full (rest from reference TRBV7-2 and TRBJ1-4): GAGVSQSPSNKVTEKGKDVELRCDPISGHTALYWYRQSLGQGLEFLIYFQGNSAPDKSGLPSDRFSAERTGGSVSTLTIQRTQQEDSAVYLCASSRDREHEKLFFGSGTQLSVL.

This clonotype appeared a single time. V is TRBV3-1 and J is TRBJ2-1, with a possible D match to TRBD2 (5 bases). The CDR3 spans 18 residues. Germline CDR1 reads LGHDT; CDR2 reads YNNKEL (reference sequence). V was cut by 1 base and J by 2 bases, with 18 bases left in between. The CDR3: CASSQVGFLAGAYNEQFF. The CDR3 nucleotides read TGTGCCAGCAGCCAAGTCGGATTTTTAGCCGGGGCCTACAATGAGCAGTTCTTC.

The gene calls are TRBV24-1 and TRBJ2-1, with TRBD1 matching 12 bases. Losses at the gene ends were 3 bases for V and 6 bases for J; bases not matched to a gene: 8. This CDR3 is built from 17 residues. Per the germline V gene, CDR1 is KGHDR and CDR2 is SFDVKD. This CDR3 reads CATSDGIGTGGRNEQFF. In DNA, the CDR3 is TGTGCCACCAGTGATGGGATCGGGACAGGGGGCCGCAATGAGCAGTTCTTC.

V is TRBV29-1 and J is TRBJ2-2; the match to TRBD1 covers 7 bases. From germline, CDR1 is SQVTM and CDR2 ANQGSEA. The CDR3 sequence is 15 residues long. V lost 6 bases to trimming and J lost 6 bases; unmatched junction nucleotides: 13. The CDR3 spells CSVEASGTVPGELFF. In nucleotides, the CDR3 is TGCAGCGTGGAGGCCTCCGGGACAGTCCCCGGGGAGCTGTTTTTT.

The chain joins TRBV3-1 to TRBJ1-1; 7 bases map to TRBD1. Looked up from germline, CDR1 is LGHDT and CDR2 is YNNKEL (reference sequence). The CDR3 extends over 13 amino acids. With 4 bases clipped from V and 7 bases from J, the junction kept 6 bases outside the gene matches. Here the CDR3 reads CASSPPDRDEAFF. In nucleotides, the CDR3 is TGTGCCAGCAGCCCCCCAGACAGGGATGAAGCTTTCTTT.

V gene TRBV10-3 combines with J gene TRBJ2-7; D not resolved. Trimming stripped 2 bases from V and 5 bases from J, with 10 bases between. This CDR3 is built from 13 residues. Germline CDR1 ENHRY, CDR2 SYGVKD. CDR3 nucleotides: TGTGCCATCAGTGAGGAGTCTCTGAACGAGCAGTACTTC. Amino acids: CAISEESLNEQYF.

J is TRBJ1-3 and V is TRBV29-1, with D possibly TRBD1 on 6 matching bases. Trimming removed 4 bases from V and 5 bases from J, with 15 bases in between. The CDR3 runs to 14 residues. Germline-derived CDR1 and CDR2 are SQVTM and ANQGSEA. The CDR3 nucleotides read TGCAGCGTTGTAATGACAGGACCTAGAAACACCATATATTTT. Translating it yields CSVVMTGPRNTIYF.

The genes are TRBV2 and TRBJ1-2; D uncertain. V lost 1 base and J 4 bases, leaving 10 bases between the germline ends. The germline gives CDR1 SNHLY, CDR2 FYNNEI. The CDR3 length is 14 residues. DNA of the CDR3: TGTGCCAGCAGTGAAGACCACAACTCCTATGGCTACACCTTC. Its protein product is CASSEDHNSYGYTF.

The V gene is TRBV12-3 or TRBV12-4, the J gene TRBJ1-1; D is possibly TRBD1 (6 bases). This CDR3 has 14 amino acids. The ends were cut back, 1 base at V and 1 base at J, with 7 bases in the middle. The CDR3 DNA follows: TGTGCCAGCAGTTTAGAGACAGGGAACACTGAAGCTTTCTTT. As protein: CASSLETGNTEAFF.

The chain couples TRBV19 to TRBJ2-6; D is uncertain. CDR3 length equals 15 residues. The germline gives CDR1 LNHDA, CDR2 SQIVND (reference sequence). V was pared by 3 bases and J by 0 bases, with 6 bases between. CDR3 amino acids: CASSIVRSGANVLTF. Here the CDR3 DNA reads TGTGCCAGTAGTATCGTCCGCTCTGGGGCCAACGTCCTGACTTTC.

The J gene is TRBJ2-3, the V gene TRBV5-6, with D possibly TRBD2 on 5 matching bases. The CDR3 sequence is 13 residues long. Germline-derived CDR1 and CDR2 are SGHDT and YYEEEE. The germline V and J ends were trimmed by 4 bases and 10 bases, with 16 bases remaining between them. As DNA, the CDR3 is TGTGCCAGCAGCCTCCTCGTAATGCGGGCGCAGTATTTT. This codes for CASSLLVMRAQYF.

The chain employs TRBV18 and TRBJ1-4; D possibly corresponds to TRBD1 (6 bases). V was shortened by 4 bases and J by 3 bases, with 21 bases between the two germline ends. This CDR3 has 18 amino acids. The germline CDR1 and CDR2 sequences are KGHSH and LQKENI. For the CDR3, the DNA is TGTGCCAGCTCACTTCGATCGCAGTTAGGGGGATCTAATGAAAAACTGTTTTTT. Its protein is CASSLRSQLGGSNEKLFF.

The gene calls are TRBV7-2 and TRBJ2-6; D assignment may be TRBD1 or TRBD2 (8 bases each). Germline-derived CDR1 and CDR2 are SGHTA and FQGNSA. The V end lost 9 bases, the J end lost 0 bases, and 18 bases lay between the germline ends. CDR3 size: 17 residues. CDR3 DNA: TGTGCCAGTCGGGGGGGACAGGCCCACTCTGGGGCCAACGTCCTGACTTTC. It is translated as CASRGGQAHSGANVLTF. The complete variable domain, with remaining parts taken from reference TRBV7-2 and TRBJ2-6, reads GAGVSQSPSNKVTEKGKDVELRCDPISGHTALYWYRQSLGQGLEFLIYFQGNSAPDKSGLPSDRFSAERTGGSVSTLTIQRTQQEDSAVYLCASRGGQAHSGANVLTFGAGSRLTVL.

The rearrangement joins TRBV5-1 to TRBJ2-1, with 7 bases identical to TRBD1. The CDR3 is made up of 16 amino acids. CDR1 is SGHRS and CDR2 is YFSETQ in the germline V gene. V trimming: 4 bases; J trimming: 0 bases; junction bases outside the gene matches: 7. DNA for the CDR3: TGCGCCAGCAGCCAATATTCAGGGGGCTCCTACAATGAGCAGTTCTTC. Translation: CASSQYSGGSYNEQFF.

The CDR3 spells CSVGEGGETQYF. The DNA for the CDR3 is TGCAGCGTTGGGGAGGGCGGAGAGACCCAGTACTTC. The V and J genes are TRBV29-1 and TRBJ2-5; TRBD2 matches at 7 bases. J gave up 4 bases and V 4 bases, and 3 bases lay outside the gene matches. Germline V CDR1 and CDR2: SQVTM, ANQGSEA. CDR3 length: 12 amino acids.

The genes are TRBV6-6 and TRBJ2-4; possibly TRBD1 for D (5 bases). The CDR3 loop spans 14 amino acids. V was clipped by 7 bases and J by 1 base, with 11 bases between them. The germline V gene encodes CDR1 MNHNY and CDR2 SVGAGI (reference sequence). The CDR3 spells CASNTQEAKNIQYF. For the CDR3, the DNA is TGTGCCAGCAATACACAGGAGGCCAAAAACATTCAGTACTTC.

This clonotype is a singleton in its sample. DNA for the CDR3: TGCAGTGCTAGAATCGGGAGAAGGGCAGATACGCAGTATTTT. This encodes CSARIGRRADTQYF. The V and J genes are TRBV20-1 and TRBJ2-3; TRBD2 might be the D (6 bases). Germline V gene data show CDR1 as DFQATT and CDR2 as SNEGSKA (reference sequence). This CDR3 has 14 residues. The V and J ends lost 2 bases and 4 bases respectively, with 13 bases between them.

The rearrangement links TRBV6-6 to TRBJ1-2; no reliable D call. V lost 4 bases to trimming and J lost 5 bases, with 11 bases between them. The CDR3 covers 13 residues. The germline V gene has CDR1 MNHNY and CDR2 SVGAGI (reference sequence). CDR3 loop: CASSFDKNYGYTF. The CDR3 DNA is TGTGCCAGCAGTTTCGACAAGAATTATGGCTACACCTTC.

J is TRBJ2-3 and V is TRBV4-3; D possibly corresponds to TRBD2 (5 bases). Trimming shortened V by 2 bases and J by 5 bases, and 8 bases separated the two germline ends. This CDR3 region has 13 residues. The germline gives CDR1 LGHNA, CDR2 YSLEER. The CDR3 bases are TGCGCCAGCAGCCAACAAACTAGAGATACGCAGTATTTT. This gives the protein CASSQQTRDTQYF.

The gene calls are TRBV29-1 and TRBJ1-2; 10 bases line up with TRBD1. Germline V gene lookup returns CDR1 SQVTM and CDR2 ANQGSEA. J gave up 7 bases and V 7 bases, and 9 bases lay outside the gene matches. The CDR3 has 13 amino acids. CDR3 in DNA: TGCAGCGGAGACCGGGACAGGGGCTCTGGCTACACCTTC. Its translation is CSGDRDRGSGYTF.

The chain is built from TRBV29-1 and TRBJ2-1; TRBD1 is a possible D gene (6 bases). Trimming shortened V by 7 bases and J by 6 bases, and 16 bases separated the two germline ends. CDR3 length equals 13 residues. The germline V gene encodes CDR1 SQVTM and CDR2 ANQGSEA. The DNA of the CDR3 is TGCAGCGGTGGAACAGGGACGGGCAATGAGCAGTTCTTC. Translated: CSGGTGTGNEQFF.

This chain connects TRBV15 to TRBJ2-5; maybe TRBD1 (5 bases). Between the trimmed V and J ends, which lost 2 bases and 7 bases, there was a span of 14 bases. The CDR3 is 14 residues long. Germline loops: CDR1 LNHNV, CDR2 YYDKDF (reference sequence). The CDR3 nucleotides read TGTGCCACCAGCAGAATCAAGGGGTTCGTGACCCAGTACTTC. It yields the protein CATSRIKGFVTQYF. The full variable domain, rest sourced from reference TRBV15 and TRBJ2-5, is DAMVIQNPRYQVTQFGKPVTLSCSQTLNHNVMYWYQQKSSQAPKLLFHYYDKDFNNEADTPDNFQSRRPNTSFCFLDIRSPGLGDTAMYLCATSRIKGFVTQYFGPGTRLLVL.

The chain uses TRBV12-3 or TRBV12-4 and TRBJ1-1; the match to TRBD1 covers 9 bases. Trimming took 7 bases from V and 4 from J; bases not matched to a gene: 7. The CDR3 totals 14 residues. CDR3: CASTLTGGSTEAFF. The CDR3 coding sequence is TGTGCCAGCACTTTGACAGGGGGGAGCACTGAAGCTTTCTTT.

V usage is TRBV27 and J usage is TRBJ1-5; possibly TRBD1 for D (5 bases). Between the trimmed V and J ends, which lost 4 bases and 3 bases, there was a span of 13 bases. The V gene's germline CDR1 is MNHEY and CDR2 SMNVEV (reference sequence). The CDR3 is made up of 15 amino acids. The CDR3 DNA sequence: TGTGCCAGCAGTTATTGGGGCAGGGACAATCAGCCCCAGCATTTT. Residues: CASSYWGRDNQPQHF.

V usage is TRBV2 and J usage is TRBJ2-2; TRBD1 matches 7 bases. Germline values: CDR1 SNHLY, CDR2 FYNNEI. This CDR3 has 13 residues. J gave up 8 bases and V 6 bases, and 6 bases lay outside the gene matches. Here the CDR3 DNA reads TGTGCCAGCAGACCTACAGGGGAGGGGGAGCTGTTTTTT. Encoded protein: CASRPTGEGELFF.

The J gene is TRBJ2-2, the V gene TRBV28; 11 bases agree with TRBD2. Germline V gene sequence: CDR1 MDHEN, CDR2 SYDVKM. Losses at the gene ends were 5 bases for V and 5 bases for J; bases not matched to a gene: 7. The CDR3 is 16 residues long. This CDR3 is CASSLGTSGATGELFF. CDR3 bases: TGTGCCAGCAGTCTAGGGACTAGCGGAGCTACCGGGGAGCTGTTTTTT. Complete variable domain (other parts from reference TRBV28 and TRBJ2-2): DVKVTQSSRYLVKRTGEKVFLECVQDMDHENMFWYRQDPGLGLRLIYFSYDVKMKEKGDIPEGYSVSREKKERFSLILESASTNQTSMYLCASSLGTSGATGELFFGEGSRLTVL.